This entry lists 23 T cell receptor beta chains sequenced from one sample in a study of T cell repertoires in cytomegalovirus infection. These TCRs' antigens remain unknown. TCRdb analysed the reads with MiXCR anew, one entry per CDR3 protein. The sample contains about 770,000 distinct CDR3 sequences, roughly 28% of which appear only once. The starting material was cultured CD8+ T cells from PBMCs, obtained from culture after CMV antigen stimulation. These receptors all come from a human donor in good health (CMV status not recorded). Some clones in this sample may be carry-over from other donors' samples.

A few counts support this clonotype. The CDR3 reads CASSIAPGAYNEQFF. The DNA of the CDR3 is TGTGCCAGTAGTATAGCCCCCGGAGCCTACAATGAGCAGTTCTTC. V is TRBV19 and J is TRBJ2-1; D not certain. The length of the CDR3 is 15 residues. The V gene lost 1 base and the J gene lost 2 bases, with 9 bases spanning the gap. CDR1 and CDR2 (germline): LNHDA, SQIVND (reference sequence).

The CDR3: CPLAGFTLETQYF. Written as DNA, the CDR3 is TGTCCCCTTGCGGGGTTTACCCTGGAGACCCAGTACTTC. V and J are TRBV6-6 and TRBJ2-5; D possibly corresponds to TRBD2 (6 bases). The CDR3 runs to 13 residues. The germline V gene has CDR1 MNHNY and CDR2 SVGAGI (reference sequence).

The CDR3 is CASRERGTRLEQYF. The CDR3 nucleotides are TGTGCCAGCAGGGAACGGGGGACCCGCCTAGAGCAGTACTTC. V gene TRBV2 combines with J gene TRBJ2-7, with D possibly being TRBD2 (6 bases). Trimming took 6 bases from V and 7 from J, leaving 19 bases between them. Per the germline V gene, CDR1 is SNHLY and CDR2 is FYNNEI. The CDR3 has 14 residues.

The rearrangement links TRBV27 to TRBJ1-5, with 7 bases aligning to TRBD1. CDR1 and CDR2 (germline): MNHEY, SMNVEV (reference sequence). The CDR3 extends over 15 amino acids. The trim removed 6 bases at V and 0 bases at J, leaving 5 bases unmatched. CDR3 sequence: CASRGQTYSNQPQHF. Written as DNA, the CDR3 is TGTGCCAGCAGGGGACAGACCTATAGCAATCAGCCCCAGCATTTT.

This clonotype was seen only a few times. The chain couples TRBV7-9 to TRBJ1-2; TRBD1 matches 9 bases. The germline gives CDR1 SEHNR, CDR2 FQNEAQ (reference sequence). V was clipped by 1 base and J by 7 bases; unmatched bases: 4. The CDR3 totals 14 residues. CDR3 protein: CASSLGTGAAGYTF. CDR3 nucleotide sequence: TGTGCCAGCAGCTTAGGGACAGGGGCGGCTGGCTACACCTTC.

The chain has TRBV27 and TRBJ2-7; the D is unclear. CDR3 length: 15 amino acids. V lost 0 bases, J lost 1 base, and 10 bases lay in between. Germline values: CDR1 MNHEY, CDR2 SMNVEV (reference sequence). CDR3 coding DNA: TGTGCCAGCAGTTTATCCGGGTATGGATCCTACGAGCAGTACGTC. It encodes CASSLSGYGSYEQYV.

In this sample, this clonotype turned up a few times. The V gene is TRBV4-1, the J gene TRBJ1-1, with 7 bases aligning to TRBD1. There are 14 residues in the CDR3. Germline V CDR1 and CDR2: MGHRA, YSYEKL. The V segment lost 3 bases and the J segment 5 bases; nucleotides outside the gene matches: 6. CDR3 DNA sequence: TGCGCCAGCAGCCACCCAGGGGGTATTACTGAAGCTTTCTTT. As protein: CASSHPGGITEAFF.

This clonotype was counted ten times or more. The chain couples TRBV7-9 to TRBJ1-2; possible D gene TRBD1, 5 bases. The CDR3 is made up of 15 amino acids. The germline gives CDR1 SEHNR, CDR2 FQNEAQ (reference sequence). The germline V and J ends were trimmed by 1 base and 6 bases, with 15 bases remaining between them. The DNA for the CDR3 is TGTGCCAGCAGCTTAGTATTTAGGGGTGAGGATGGCTACACCTTC. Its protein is CASSLVFRGEDGYTF.

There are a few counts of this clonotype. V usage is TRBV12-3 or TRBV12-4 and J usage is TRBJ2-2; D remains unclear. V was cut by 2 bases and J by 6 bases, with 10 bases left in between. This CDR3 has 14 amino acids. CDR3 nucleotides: TGTGCCAGCAGTTTATCCTCGGGCCCCGGGGAGCTGTTTTTT. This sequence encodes CASSLSSGPGELFF.

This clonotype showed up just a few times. In DNA form, the CDR3 reads TGTGCCACCAGCAGAGGGGGGCTCCAGCAGTACTTC. This gives the protein CATSRGGLQQYF. The chain links TRBV15 to TRBJ2-7; possibly TRBD1 for D (6 bases). The CDR3 sequence is 12 residues long. Germline CDR1 and CDR2: LNHNV and YYDKDF (reference sequence). V lost 1 base to trimming and J lost 8 bases, with 9 bases between them.

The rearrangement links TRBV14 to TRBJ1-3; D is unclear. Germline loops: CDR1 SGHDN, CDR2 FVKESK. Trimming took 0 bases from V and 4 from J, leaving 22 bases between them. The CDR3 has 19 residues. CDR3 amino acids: CASSQDGLLGLPVGNTIYF. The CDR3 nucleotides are TGTGCCAGCAGCCAAGACGGCTTACTTGGATTGCCGGTAGGAAACACCATATATTTT.

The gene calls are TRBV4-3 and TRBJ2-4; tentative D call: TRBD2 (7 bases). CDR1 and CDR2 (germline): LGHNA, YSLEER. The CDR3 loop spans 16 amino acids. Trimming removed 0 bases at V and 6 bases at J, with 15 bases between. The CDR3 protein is CASSQDLRGAVNIQYF. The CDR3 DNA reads TGCGCCAGCAGCCAAGATCTACGGGGGGCGGTAAACATTCAGTACTTC.

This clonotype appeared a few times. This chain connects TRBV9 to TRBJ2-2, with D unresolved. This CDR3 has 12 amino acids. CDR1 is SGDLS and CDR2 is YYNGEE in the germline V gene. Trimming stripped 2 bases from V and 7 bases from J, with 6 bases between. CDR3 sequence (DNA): TGTGCCAGCAGCGTTAGTGACGGGGAGCTGTTTTTT. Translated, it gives CASSVSDGELFF.

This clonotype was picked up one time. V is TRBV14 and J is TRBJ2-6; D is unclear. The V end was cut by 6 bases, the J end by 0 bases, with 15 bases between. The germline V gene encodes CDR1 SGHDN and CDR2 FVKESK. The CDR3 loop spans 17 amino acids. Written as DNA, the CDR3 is TGTGCCAGCAGACCGGGTCCACCTACCTCTGGGGCCAACGTCCTGACTTTC. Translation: CASRPGPPTSGANVLTF.

CDR3 in DNA: TGCAGTGCTAGGAACAGGGGGGGGGTCTATGAGCAGTTCTTC. Amino acid sequence: CSARNRGGVYEQFF. The rearrangement uses TRBV20-1 and TRBJ2-1; tentative D call: TRBD1 (8 bases). Trimming pared 3 bases from V and 8 bases from J, leaving 17 bases between. The CDR3 is made up of 14 amino acids. The germline CDR1 and CDR2 sequences are DFQATT and SNEGSKA (reference sequence).

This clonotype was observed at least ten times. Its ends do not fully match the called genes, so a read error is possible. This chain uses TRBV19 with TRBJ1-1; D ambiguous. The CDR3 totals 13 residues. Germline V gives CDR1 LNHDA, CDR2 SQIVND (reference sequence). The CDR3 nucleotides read TGCGCCAGCAGCCCTGGAGGGAACACTGAAGCTTTCTTT. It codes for CASSPGGNTEAFF.

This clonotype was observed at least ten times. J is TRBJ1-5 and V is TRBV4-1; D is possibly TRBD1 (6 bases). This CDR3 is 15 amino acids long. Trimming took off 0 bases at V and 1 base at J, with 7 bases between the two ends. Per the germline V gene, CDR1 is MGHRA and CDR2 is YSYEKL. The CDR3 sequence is CASSQDRGSNQPQHF. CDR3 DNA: TGCGCCAGCAGCCAAGACAGGGGAAGCAATCAGCCCCAGCATTTT.

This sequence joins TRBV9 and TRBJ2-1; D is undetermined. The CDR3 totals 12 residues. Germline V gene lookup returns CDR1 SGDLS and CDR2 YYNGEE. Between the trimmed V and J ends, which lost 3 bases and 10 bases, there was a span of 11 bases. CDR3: CASSGTRREQFF. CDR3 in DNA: TGTGCCAGCAGCGGTACGAGGAGAGAGCAGTTCTTC.

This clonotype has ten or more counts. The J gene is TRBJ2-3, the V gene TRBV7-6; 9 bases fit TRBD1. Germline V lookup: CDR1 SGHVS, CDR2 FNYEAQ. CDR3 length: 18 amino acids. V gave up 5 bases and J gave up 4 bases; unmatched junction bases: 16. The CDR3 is CASSLPTGGRGPSDTQYF. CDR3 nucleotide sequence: TGTGCCAGCAGCCTTCCCACAGGGGGCAGGGGGCCCTCAGATACGCAGTATTTT.

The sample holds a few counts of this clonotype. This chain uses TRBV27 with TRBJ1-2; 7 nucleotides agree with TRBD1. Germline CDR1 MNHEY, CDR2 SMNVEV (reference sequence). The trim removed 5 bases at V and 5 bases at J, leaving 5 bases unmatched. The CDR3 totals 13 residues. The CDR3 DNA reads TGTGCCAGCAGTCTGACAGGGACTTATGGCTACACCTTC. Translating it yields CASSLTGTYGYTF.

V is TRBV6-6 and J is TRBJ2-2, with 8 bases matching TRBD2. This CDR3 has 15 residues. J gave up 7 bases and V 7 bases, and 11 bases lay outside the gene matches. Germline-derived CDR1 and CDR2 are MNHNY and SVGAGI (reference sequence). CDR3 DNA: TGTGCCAGCACATCCGGGACTAGAAAGGTCGGGGAGCTGTTTTTT. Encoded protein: CASTSGTRKVGELFF.

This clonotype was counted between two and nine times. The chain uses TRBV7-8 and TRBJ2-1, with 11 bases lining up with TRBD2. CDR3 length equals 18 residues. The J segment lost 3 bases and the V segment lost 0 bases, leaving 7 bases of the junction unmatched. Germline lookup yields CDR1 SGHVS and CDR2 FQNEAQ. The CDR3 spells CASSLARASGGNYNEQFF. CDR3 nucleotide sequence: TGTGCCAGCAGCTTAGCGCGGGCTAGCGGGGGGAACTACAATGAGCAGTTCTTC.

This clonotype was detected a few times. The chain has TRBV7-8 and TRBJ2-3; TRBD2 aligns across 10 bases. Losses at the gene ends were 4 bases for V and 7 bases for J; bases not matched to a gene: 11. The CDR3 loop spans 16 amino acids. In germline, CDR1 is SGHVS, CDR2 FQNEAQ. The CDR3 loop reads CASSSPGSGGRHTQYF. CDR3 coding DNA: TGTGCCAGCAGCTCCCCCGGTAGCGGGGGGAGACATACGCAGTATTTT.